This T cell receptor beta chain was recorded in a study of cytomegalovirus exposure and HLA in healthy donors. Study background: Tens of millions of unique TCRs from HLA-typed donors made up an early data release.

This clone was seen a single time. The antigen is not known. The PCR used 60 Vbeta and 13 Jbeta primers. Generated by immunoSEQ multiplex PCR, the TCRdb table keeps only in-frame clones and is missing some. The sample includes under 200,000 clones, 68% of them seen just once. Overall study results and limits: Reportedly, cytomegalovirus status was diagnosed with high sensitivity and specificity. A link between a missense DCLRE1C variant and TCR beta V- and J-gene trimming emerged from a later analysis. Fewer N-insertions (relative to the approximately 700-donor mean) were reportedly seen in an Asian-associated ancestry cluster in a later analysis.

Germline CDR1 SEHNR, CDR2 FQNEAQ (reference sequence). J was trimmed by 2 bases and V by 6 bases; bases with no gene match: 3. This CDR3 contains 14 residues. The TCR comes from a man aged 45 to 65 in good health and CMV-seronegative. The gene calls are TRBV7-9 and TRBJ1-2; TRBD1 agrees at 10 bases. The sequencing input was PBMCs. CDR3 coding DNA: TGTGCCAGCAGGGGGACAGGGGTAAACTATGGCTACACCTTC. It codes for CASRGTGVNYGYTF.